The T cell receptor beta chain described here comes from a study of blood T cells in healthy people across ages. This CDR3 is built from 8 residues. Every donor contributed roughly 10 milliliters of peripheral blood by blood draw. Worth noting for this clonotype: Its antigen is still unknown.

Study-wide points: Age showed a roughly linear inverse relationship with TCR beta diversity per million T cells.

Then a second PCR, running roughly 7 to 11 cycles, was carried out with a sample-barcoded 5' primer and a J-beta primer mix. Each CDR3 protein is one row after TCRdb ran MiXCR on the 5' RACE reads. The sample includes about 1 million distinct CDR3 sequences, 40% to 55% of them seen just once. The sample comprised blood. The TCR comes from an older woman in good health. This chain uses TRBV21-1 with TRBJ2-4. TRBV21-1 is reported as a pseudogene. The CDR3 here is CAGSKAYF. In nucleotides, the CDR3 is TGTGCCGGCAGCAAAGCGTACTTC.